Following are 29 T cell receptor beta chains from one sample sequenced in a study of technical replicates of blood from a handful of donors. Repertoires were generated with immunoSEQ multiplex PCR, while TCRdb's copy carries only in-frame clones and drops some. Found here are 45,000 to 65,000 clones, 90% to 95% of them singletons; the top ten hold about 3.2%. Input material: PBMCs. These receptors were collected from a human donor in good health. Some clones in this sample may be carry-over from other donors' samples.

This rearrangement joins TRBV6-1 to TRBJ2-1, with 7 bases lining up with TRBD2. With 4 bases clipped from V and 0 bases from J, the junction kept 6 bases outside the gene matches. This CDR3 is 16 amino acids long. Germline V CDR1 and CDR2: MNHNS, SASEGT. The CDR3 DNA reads TGTGCCAGCAGTGGTTTGGCGGGGGTCTCCTACAATGAGCAGTTCTTC. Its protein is CASSGLAGVSYNEQFF.

This CDR3 is CASTSLAGNTEAFF. For the CDR3, the DNA is TGTGCCAGCACCTCTCTAGCAGGGAACACTGAAGCTTTCTTT. The V and J genes are TRBV7-9 and TRBJ1-1; D gene uncertain. This CDR3 spans 14 amino acids. In germline, CDR1 is SEHNR, CDR2 FQNEAQ (reference sequence). Trimming took off 7 bases at V and 1 base at J, with 13 bases between the two ends.

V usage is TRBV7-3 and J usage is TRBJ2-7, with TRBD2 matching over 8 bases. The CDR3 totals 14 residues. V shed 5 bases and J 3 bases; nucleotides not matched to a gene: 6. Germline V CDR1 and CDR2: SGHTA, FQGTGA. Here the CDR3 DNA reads TGTGCCAGCAGCCCTACCGGGACTAGCTACGAGCAGTACTTC. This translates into CASSPTGTSYEQYF.

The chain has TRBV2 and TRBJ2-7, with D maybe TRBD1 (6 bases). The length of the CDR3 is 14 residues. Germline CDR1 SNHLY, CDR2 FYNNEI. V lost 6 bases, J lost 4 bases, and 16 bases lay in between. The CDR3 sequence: CASRAGDRIYEQYF. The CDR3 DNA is TGTGCCAGCAGGGCAGGGGACCGAATATACGAGCAGTACTTC.

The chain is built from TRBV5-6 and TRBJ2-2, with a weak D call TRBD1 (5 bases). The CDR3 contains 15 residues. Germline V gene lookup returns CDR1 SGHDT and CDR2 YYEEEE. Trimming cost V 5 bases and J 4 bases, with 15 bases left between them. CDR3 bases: TGTGCCAGCAGTGGTGGGGCGCGTATCACCGGGGAGCTGTTTTTT. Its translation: CASSGGARITGELFF.

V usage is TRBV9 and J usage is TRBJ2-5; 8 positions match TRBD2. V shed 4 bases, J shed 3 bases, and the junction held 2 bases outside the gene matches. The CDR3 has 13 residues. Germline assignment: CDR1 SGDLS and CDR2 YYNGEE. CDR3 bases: TGTGCCAGCAGCCGGCGGGGGGAAGAGACCCAGTACTTC. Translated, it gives CASSRRGEETQYF.

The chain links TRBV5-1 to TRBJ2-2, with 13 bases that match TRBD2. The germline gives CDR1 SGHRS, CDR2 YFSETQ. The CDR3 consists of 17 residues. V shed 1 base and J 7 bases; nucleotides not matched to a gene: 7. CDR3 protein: CASSLRLAGGSGGELFF. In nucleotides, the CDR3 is TGCGCCAGCAGCTTGCGACTAGCGGGAGGAAGCGGCGGGGAGCTGTTTTTT.

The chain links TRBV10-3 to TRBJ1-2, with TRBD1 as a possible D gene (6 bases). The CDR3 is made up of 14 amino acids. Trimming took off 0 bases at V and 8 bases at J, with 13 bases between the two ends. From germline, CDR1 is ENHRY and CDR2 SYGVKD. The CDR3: CAISESARGSGYTF. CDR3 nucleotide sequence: TGTGCCATCAGTGAGTCGGCCAGGGGAAGCGGCTACACCTTC.

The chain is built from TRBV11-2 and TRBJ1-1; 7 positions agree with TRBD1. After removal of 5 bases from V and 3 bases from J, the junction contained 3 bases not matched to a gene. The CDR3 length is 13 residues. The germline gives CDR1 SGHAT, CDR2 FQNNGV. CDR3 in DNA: TGTGCCAGCAGCCACAGGGGCTACACTGAAGCTTTCTTT. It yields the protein CASSHRGYTEAFF. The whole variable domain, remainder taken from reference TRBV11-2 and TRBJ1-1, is EAGVAQSPRYKIIEKRQSVAFWCNPISGHATLYWYQQILGQGPKLLIQFQNNGVVDDSQLPKDRFSAERLKGVDSTLKIQPAKLEDSAVYLCASSHRGYTEAFFGQGTRLTVV.

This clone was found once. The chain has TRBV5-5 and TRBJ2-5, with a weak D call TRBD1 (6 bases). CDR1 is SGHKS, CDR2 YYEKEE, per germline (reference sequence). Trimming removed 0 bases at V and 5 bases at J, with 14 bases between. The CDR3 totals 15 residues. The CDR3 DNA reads TGTGCCAGCAGCTTGGTCGTTCCAGGGGCGGAGACCCAGTACTTC. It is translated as CASSLVVPGAETQYF. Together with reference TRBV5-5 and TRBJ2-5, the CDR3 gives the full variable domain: DAGVTQSPTHLIKTRGQQVTLRCSPISGHKSVSWYQQVLGQGPQFIFQYYEKEERGRGNFPDRFSARQFPNYSSELNVNALLLGDSALYLCASSLVVPGAETQYFGPGTRLLVL.

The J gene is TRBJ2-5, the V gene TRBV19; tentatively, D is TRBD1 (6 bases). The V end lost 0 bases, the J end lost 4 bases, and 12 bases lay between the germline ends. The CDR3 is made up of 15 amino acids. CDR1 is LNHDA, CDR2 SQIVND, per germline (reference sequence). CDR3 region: CASSIESRGGETQYF. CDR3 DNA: TGTGCCAGTAGTATAGAGTCGAGAGGGGGAGAGACCCAGTACTTC.

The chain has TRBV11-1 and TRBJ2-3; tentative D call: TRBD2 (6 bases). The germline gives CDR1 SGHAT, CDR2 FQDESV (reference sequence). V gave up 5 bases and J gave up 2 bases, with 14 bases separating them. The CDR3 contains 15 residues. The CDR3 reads CASSRQAGLTDTQYF. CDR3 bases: TGTGCCAGCAGCCGGCAGGCGGGACTCACAGATACGCAGTATTTT.

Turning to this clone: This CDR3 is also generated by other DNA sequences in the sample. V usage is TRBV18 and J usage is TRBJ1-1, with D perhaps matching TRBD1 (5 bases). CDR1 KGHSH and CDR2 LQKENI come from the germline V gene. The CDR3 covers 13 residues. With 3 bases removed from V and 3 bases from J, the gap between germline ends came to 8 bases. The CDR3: CASSPRGDTEAFF. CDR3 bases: TGTGCCAGCTCACCGCGGGGGGACACTGAAGCTTTCTTT.

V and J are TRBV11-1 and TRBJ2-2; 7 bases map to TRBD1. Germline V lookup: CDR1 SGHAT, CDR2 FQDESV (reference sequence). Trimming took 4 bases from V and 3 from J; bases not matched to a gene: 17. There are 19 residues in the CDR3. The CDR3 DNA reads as TGTGCCAGCAGCTCCAGACAGGGTCTTAGGGGCGGCCACACCGGGGAGCTGTTTTTT. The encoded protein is CASSSRQGLRGGHTGELFF.

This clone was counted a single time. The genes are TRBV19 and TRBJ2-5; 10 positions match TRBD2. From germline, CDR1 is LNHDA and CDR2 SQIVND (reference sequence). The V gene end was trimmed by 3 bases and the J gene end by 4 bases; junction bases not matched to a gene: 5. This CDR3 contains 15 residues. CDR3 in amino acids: CASSIPLAGVETQYF. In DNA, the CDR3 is TGTGCCAGTAGTATCCCTCTAGCGGGGGTAGAGACCCAGTACTTC.

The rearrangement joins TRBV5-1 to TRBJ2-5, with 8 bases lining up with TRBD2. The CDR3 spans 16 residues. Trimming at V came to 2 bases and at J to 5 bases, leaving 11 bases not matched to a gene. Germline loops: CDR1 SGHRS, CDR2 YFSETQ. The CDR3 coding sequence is TGCGCCAGCAGCTTCGGGACTAGAGAGACTGGGGAGACCCAGTACTTC. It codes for CASSFGTRETGETQYF.

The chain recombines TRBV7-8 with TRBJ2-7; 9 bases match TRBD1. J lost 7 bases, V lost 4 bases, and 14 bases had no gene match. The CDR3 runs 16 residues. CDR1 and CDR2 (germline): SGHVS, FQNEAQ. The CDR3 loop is CASSSLGQGQNVEQYF. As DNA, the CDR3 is TGTGCCAGCAGCTCATTAGGACAGGGGCAGAATGTTGAGCAGTACTTC.

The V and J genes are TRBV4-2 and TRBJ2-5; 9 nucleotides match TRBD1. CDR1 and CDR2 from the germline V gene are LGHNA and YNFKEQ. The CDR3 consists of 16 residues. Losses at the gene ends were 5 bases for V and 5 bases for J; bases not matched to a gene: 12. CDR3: CASSGGTGTVAETQYF. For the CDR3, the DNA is TGTGCCAGCAGCGGAGGGACAGGGACGGTAGCGGAGACCCAGTACTTC.

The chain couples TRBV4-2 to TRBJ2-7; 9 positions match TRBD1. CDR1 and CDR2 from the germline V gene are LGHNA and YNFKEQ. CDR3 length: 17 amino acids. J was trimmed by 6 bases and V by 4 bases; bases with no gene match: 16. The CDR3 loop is CASSPLASGTGYREQYF. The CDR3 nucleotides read TGTGCCAGCAGCCCTCTTGCCAGCGGGACAGGGTATCGCGAGCAGTACTTC.

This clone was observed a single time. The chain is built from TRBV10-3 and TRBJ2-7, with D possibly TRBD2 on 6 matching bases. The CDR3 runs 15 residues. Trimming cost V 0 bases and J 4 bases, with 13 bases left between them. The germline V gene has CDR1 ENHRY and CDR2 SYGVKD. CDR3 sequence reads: CAISESAGTRYEQYF. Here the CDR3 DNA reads TGTGCCATCAGTGAGTCCGCGGGGACTCGGTACGAGCAGTACTTC.

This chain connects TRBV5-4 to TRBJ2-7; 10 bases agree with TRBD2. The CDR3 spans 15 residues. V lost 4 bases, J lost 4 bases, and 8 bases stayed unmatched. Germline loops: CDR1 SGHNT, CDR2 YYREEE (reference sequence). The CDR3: CASSGRTSGGYEQYF. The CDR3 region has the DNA TGTGCCAGCAGCGGGCGGACTAGCGGAGGTTACGAGCAGTACTTC.

The CDR3 spells CASSYKPAGTSGAASYEQYF. CDR3 bases: TGTGCCAGCAGCTACAAACCTGCCGGGACTAGCGGAGCTGCTTCTTACGAGCAGTACTTC. V usage is TRBV7-3 and J usage is TRBJ2-7; 11 bases align to TRBD2. This CDR3 has 20 residues. Trimming took 4 bases from V and 4 from J; bases not matched to a gene: 21. Germline CDR1 SGHTA, CDR2 FQGTGA.

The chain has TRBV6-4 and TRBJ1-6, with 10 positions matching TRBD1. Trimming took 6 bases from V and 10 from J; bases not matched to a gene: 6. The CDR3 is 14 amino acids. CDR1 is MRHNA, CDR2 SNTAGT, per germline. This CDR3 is CASSAGQGPSPLHF. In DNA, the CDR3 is TGTGCCAGCAGCGCGGGACAGGGGCCATCACCCCTCCACTTT.

This CDR3 reads CASSLITGGSGYTF. The CDR3 DNA reads TGTGCCAGCAGCTTAATTACAGGGGGCAGCGGCTACACCTTC. The genes are TRBV7-8 and TRBJ1-2; 9 bases match TRBD1. Germline CDR1 and CDR2: SGHVS and FQNEAQ. The CDR3 loop spans 14 amino acids. Losses at the gene ends were 2 bases for V and 8 bases for J; bases not matched to a gene: 6.

The CDR3 sequence is CAWSSQVSYGYTF. CDR3 DNA: TGTGCCTGGAGTTCGCAGGTTTCTTATGGCTACACCTTC. The chain employs TRBV30 and TRBJ1-2; D unresolved. CDR1 and CDR2 from the germline V gene are GTSNPN and SVGIG (reference sequence). The CDR3 length is 13 residues. Trimming took 2 bases from V and 5 from J, leaving 12 bases between them.

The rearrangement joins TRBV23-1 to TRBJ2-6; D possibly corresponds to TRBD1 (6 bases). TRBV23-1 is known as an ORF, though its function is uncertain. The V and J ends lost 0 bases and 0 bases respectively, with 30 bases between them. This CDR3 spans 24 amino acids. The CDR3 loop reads CASSQSPSSGGGYPGLSGANVLTF. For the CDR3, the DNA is TGCGCCAGCAGTCAATCCCCATCATCCGGTGGGGGCTACCCGGGGCTCTCTGGGGCCAACGTCCTGACTTTC.

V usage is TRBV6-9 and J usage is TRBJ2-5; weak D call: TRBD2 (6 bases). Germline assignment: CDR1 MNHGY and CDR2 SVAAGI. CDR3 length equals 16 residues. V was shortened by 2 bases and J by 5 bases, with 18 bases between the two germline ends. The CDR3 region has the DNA TGTGCCAGCAGTTATACCCCAGAGACTAGGGATGAGACCCAGTACTTC. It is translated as CASSYTPETRDETQYF.

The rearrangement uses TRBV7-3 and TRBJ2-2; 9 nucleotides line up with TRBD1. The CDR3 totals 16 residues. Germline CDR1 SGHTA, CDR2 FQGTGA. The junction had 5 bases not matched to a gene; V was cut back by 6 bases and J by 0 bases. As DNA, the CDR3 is TGTGCCAGCAGTGCCACAGGGGGCTCGAACACCGGGGAGCTGTTTTTT. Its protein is CASSATGGSNTGELFF. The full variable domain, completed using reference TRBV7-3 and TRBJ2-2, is GAGVSQTPSNKVTEKGKYVELRCDPISGHTALYWYRQSLGQGPEFLIYFQGTGAADDSGLPNDRFFAVRPEGSVSTLKIQRTERGDSAVYLCASSATGGSNTGELFFGEGSRLTVL.

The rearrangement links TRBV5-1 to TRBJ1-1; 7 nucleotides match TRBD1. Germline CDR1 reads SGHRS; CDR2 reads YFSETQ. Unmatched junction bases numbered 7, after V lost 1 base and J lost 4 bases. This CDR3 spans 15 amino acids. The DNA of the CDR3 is TGCGCCAGCAGCTTGAGACAGGGTCGAAGCACTGAAGCTTTCTTT. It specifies CASSLRQGRSTEAFF.